This section outlines one TCR beta chain sequence together with its context. The method was immunoSEQ multiplex PCR; TCRdb's version includes in-frame clones alone and lacks a portion of them. Of under 350,000 clones in the sample, more than 75% were seen once. This CDR3 is 13 amino acids long. The V and J ends lost 7 bases and 1 base respectively, with 10 bases between them. Per germline, CDR1 SNHLY and CDR2 FYNNEI. Those who participated ranged in age from about 18 to 89 years and resided in approximately 26 US areas. Participants' own reports of clinical history determined their cohort assignment. Cohort 3 recovery required two negative PCRs, clearance, or symptom resolution. These data are taken from a study of blood T cell repertoires in COVID-19. Across the study: PBMCs, B-cell-depleted T cells, or T cells were the source of the cDNA or gDNA that made up the material.

This chain connects TRBV2 to TRBJ1-2, with a weak D call TRBD1 (6 bases). The sequence came from a man aged 55 to 70 who had recovered from COVID-19. The sample consisted of PBMCs or T cells enriched from blood (not recorded which). CDR3 loop: CASTTGRNYGYTF. CDR3 DNA sequence: TGTGCCAGCACGACAGGCCGTAACTATGGCTACACCTTC.